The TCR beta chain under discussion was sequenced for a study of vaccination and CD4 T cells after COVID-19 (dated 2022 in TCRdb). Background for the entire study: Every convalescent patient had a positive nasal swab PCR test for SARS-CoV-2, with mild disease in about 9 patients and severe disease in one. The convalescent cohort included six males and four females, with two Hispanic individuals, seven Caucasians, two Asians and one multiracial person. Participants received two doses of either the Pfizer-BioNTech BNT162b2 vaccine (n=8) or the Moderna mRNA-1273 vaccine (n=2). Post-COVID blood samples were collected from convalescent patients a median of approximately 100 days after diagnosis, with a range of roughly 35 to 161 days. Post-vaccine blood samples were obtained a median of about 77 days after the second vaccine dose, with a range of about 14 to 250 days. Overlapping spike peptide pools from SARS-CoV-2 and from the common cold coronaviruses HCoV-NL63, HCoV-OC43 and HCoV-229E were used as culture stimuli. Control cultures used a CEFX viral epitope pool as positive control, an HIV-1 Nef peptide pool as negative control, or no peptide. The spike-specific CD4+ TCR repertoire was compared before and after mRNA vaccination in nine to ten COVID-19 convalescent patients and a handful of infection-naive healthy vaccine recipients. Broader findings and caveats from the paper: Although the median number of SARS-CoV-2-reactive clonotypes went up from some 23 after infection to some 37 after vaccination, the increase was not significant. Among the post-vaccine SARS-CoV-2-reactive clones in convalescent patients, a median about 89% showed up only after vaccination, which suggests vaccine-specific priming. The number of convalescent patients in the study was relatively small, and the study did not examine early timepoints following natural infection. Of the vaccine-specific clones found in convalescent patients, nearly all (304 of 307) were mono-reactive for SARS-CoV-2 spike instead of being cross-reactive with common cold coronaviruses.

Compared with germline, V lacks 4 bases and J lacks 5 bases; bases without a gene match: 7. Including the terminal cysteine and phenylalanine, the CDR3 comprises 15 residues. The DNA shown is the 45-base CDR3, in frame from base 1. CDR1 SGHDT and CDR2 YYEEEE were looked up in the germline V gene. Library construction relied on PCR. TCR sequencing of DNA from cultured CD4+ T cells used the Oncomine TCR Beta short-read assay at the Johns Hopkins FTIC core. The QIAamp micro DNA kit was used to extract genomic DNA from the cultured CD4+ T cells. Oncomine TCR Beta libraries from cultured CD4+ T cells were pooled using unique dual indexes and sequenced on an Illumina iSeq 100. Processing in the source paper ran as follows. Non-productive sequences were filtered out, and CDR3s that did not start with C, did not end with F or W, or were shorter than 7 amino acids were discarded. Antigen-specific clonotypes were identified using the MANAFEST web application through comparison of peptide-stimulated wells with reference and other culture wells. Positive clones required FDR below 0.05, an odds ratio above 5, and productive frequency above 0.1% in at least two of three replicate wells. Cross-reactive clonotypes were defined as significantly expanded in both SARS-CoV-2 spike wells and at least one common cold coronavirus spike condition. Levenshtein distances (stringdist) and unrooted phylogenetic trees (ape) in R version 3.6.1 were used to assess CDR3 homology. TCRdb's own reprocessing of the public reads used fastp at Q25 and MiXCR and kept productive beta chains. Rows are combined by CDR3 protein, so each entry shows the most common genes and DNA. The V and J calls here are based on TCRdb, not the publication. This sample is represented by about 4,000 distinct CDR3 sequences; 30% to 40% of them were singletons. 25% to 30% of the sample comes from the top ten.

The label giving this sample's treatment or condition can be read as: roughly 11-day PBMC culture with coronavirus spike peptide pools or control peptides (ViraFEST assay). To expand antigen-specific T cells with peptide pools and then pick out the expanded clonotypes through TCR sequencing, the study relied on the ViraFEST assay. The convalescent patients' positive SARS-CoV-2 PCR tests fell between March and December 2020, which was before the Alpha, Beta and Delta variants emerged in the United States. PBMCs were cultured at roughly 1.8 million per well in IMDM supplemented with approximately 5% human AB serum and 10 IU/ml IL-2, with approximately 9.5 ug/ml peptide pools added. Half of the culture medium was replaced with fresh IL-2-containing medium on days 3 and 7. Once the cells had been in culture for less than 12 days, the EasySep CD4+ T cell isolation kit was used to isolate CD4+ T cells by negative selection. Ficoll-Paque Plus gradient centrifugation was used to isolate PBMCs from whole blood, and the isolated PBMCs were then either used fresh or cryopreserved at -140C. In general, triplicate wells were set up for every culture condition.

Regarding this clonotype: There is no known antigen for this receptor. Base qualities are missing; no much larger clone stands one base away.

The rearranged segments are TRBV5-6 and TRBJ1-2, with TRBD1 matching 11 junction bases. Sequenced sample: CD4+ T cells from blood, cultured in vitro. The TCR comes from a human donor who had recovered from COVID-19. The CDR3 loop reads CASSEAGTGGYGYTF. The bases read TGTGCCAGCAGCGAAGCCGGGACAGGGGGTTATGGCTACACCTTC.